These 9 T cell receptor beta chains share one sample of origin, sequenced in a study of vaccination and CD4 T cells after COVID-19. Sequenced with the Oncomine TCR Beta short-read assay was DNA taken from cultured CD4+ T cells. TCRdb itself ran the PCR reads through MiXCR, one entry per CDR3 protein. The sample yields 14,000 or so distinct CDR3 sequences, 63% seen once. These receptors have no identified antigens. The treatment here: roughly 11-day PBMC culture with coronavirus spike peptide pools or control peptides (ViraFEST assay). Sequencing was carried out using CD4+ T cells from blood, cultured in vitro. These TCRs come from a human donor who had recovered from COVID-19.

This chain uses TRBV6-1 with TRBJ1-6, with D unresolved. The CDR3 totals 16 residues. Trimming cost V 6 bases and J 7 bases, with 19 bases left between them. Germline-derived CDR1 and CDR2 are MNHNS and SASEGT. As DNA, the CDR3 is TGTGCCAGCAGCCGTACACCGGAACCGTACAATTCACCCCTCCACTTT. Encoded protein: CASSRTPEPYNSPLHF.

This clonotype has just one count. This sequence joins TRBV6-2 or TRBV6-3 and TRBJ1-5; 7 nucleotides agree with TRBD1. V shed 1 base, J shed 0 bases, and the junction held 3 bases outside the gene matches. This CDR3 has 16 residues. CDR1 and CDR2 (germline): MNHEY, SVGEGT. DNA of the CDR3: TGTGCCAGCAGTTACTTGACAGGGCGTAGCAATCAGCCCCAGCATTTT. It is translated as CASSYLTGRSNQPQHF.

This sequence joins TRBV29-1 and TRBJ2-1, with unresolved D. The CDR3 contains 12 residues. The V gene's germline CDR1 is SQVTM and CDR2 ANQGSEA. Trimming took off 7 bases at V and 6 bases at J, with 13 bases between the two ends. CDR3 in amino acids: CSAHQLVNEQFF. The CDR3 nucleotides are TGCAGCGCCCACCAATTAGTCAATGAGCAGTTCTTC.

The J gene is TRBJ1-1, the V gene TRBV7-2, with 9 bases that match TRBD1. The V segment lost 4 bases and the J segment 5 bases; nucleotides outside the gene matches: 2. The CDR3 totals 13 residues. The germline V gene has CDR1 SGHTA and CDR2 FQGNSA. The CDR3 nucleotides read TGTGCCAGCAGCTCGGGACAGGGAACTGAAGCTTTCTTT. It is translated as CASSSGQGTEAFF.

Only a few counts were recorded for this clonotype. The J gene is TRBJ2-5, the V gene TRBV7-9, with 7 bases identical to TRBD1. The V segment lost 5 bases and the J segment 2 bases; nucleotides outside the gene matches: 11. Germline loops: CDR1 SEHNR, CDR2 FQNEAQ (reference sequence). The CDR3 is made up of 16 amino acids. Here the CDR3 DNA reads TGTGCCAGCAGCCCGACAGGGTCGAAAGAGCAAGAGACCCAGTACTTC. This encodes CASSPTGSKEQETQYF.

CDR3: CSASPNYEQYF. The CDR3 nucleotides are TGCAGTGCTAGCCCAAACTACGAGCAGTACTTC. The rearrangement joins TRBV20-1 to TRBJ2-7, with D unresolved. The CDR3 has 11 residues. Trimming removed 3 bases from V and 3 bases from J, with 6 bases in between. Germline assignment: CDR1 DFQATT and CDR2 SNEGSKA (reference sequence).

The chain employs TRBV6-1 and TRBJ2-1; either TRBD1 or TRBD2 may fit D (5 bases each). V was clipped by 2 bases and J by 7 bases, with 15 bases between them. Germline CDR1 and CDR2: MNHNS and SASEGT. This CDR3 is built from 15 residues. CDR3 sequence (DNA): TGTGCCAGCAGTGAAATGTGGGACGCGCAAAATGAGCAGTTCTTC. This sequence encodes CASSEMWDAQNEQFF.

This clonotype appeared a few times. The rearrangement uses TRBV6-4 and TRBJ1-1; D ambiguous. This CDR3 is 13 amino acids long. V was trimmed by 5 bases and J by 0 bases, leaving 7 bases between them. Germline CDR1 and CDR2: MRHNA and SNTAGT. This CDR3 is CASSWQMNTEAFF. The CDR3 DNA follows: TGTGCCAGCAGTTGGCAGATGAACACTGAAGCTTTCTTT.

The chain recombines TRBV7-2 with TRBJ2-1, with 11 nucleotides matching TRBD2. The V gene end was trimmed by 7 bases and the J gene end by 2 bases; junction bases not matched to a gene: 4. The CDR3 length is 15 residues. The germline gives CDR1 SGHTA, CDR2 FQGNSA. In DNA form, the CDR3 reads TGTGCCAGCACCCTAGCGGGAGGCACCTACAATGAGCAGTTCTTC. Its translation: CASTLAGGTYNEQFF.